This T cell receptor (beta chain) was recorded in a study of blood T cell repertoires in COVID-19 (dated by TCRdb to about 2020). About the study as a whole: Collaborator samples came from the United States, Italy and Spain and covered acute and convalescent phases of COVID-19. Where HLA class I and class II types were available, the types were taken from metadata supplied by the sample provider, not from assay-based typing. The prospective study material was composed of cDNA or gDNA derived from T cells, B-cell-depleted T cells, or PBMCs. Sample metadata almost always included a de-identified subject ID, COVID-19 status, age in years and sex. The dataset comprised deeply sampled blood TCRbeta repertoires from subjects exposed to, actively infected with, or recovered from COVID-19. The repertoires were released in a freely available public database intended as a resource for research on the immune response to SARS-CoV-2. The samples were drawn from two sources: the first 160 participants of the ongoing ImmuneRACE study, and about 1,300 subjects contributed by 6 global collaborators.

Another Seattle source contributed samples from volunteer blood donors who had recovered from COVID-19. Collaborating institutions collected whole blood in K2EDTA tubes following their own protocols. For TCRbeta analysis, collaborator samples were shipped as frozen whole blood, as isolated PBMCs, or as DNA extracted from either sample type. The CDR3 covers 14 residues, taking in both the cysteine and the phenylalanine. CDR3 DNA is the only sequence kept; it has 42 bases, read in frame from the first base. Per the germline V gene (reference sequence), SEHNR is the CDR1 and FQNEAQ is the CDR2. V is cut by 10 bases and J by 4 bases, and the space between the germline ends is 20 bases. This clone was found a few times. The clone's antigen remains unknown. Base-call qualities are not available, and no considerably larger clone is one nucleotide away. Overall results and qualifications from the work: The amount of clinical and demographic metadata varied by source and participant and was provided uncurated.

TCRbeta CDR3 regions were amplified from genomic DNA using the immunoSEQ Assay, a bias-controlled multiplex PCR. Per the authors' processing: Within the assay, amplification of reference gene primers was used to estimate how many nucleated cells each sample contained. Sequence reads were collapsed and filtered to measure the absolute abundance of every unique TCRbeta CDR3 rearrangement. Productive Simpson clonality was computed per sample as the square root of Simpson's diversity index over productive rearrangements. TCRdb mirrors the immuneACCESS table, restricted to in-frame sequences. Some clones are absent from its copies; in checked studies, under half trace to an unresolved V gene, and the reason for the others is unknown. Clonal size and the V and J genes are those of that table, whereas D and trimming came from the DNA. This sample comprises 250,000 to 350,000 clones, roughly 88% of them detected only once. The biggest ten clones account for roughly 7% of the sample.

The TCR comes from a woman aged 30 to 39 who had recovered from COVID-19. The chain is assembled from TRBV7-9 and TRBJ2-7, and TRBD1 may be the D gene, going by 6 matching bases. Sequencing was done on a sample of peripheral blood. The nucleotide sequence is TGTGCCACCTCCTTAGGACAGTTAAATTACGAGCAGTACTTC. It translates as CATSLGQLNYEQYF.